The 7 T cell receptor beta chains reported below all come from one sample, sequenced in a study of T cell responses to AZD1222 COVID-19 vaccine. Repertoires were generated with immunoSEQ multiplex PCR, while TCRdb's copy carries only in-frame clones and drops some. This table holds roughly 130,000 clones, over 75% found once. This specimen was peripheral blood, taken on day 0 of AZD1222 vaccination. The receptor source for this set is an adult in good health.

The chain employs TRBV20-1 and TRBJ1-3, with 10 positions matching TRBD1. V lost 3 bases, J lost 4 bases, and 6 bases stayed unmatched. The CDR3 is 15 residues long. Germline V gives CDR1 DFQATT, CDR2 SNEGSKA (reference sequence). The CDR3 region is CSASTGQGGGNTIYF. The DNA of the CDR3 is TGCAGTGCTAGTACTGGACAGGGGGGAGGAAACACCATATATTTT.

The chain uses TRBV7-9 and TRBJ2-3; TRBD1 aligns across 9 bases. V lost 4 bases, J lost 3 bases, and 5 bases stayed unmatched. Germline lookup yields CDR1 SEHNR and CDR2 FQNEAQ (reference sequence). This CDR3 spans 15 amino acids. CDR3 protein: CASSSDRGRTDTQYF. The CDR3, as DNA: TGTGCCAGCAGCTCCGACAGGGGGAGAACAGATACGCAGTATTTT.

The chain combines TRBV7-3 with TRBJ1-2; TRBD1 matches at 11 bases. With V trimmed by 5 bases and J by 2 bases, 4 bases remained unmatched. Germline values: CDR1 SGHTA, CDR2 FQGTGA. This CDR3 has 15 residues. CDR3 sequence reads: CASSPGTGGNYGYTF. For the CDR3, the DNA is TGTGCCAGCAGCCCCGGGACAGGGGGGAACTATGGCTACACCTTC.

The rearrangement joins TRBV2 to TRBJ1-3; 9 nucleotides match TRBD1. The V and J ends lost 5 bases and 2 bases, in that order; junction bases with no gene match: 1. CDR1 SNHLY and CDR2 FYNNEI come from the germline V gene. The CDR3 loop spans 14 amino acids. The CDR3 loop reads CASSRQGAGNTIYF. In nucleotides, the CDR3 is TGTGCCAGCAGTCGACAGGGGGCTGGAAACACCATATATTTT.

The CDR3 region has the DNA TGTGCCAGCCAAACGGGTCCATCCTACAATGAGCAGTTCTTC. Translated: CASQTGPSYNEQFF. V and J are TRBV6-5 and TRBJ2-1, with unresolved D. The V gene's germline CDR1 is MNHEY and CDR2 SVGAGI. V was cut by 8 bases and J by 1 base, with 12 bases left in between. The CDR3 runs to 14 residues.

In its sample, this clone was seen a few times. J is TRBJ2-7 and V is TRBV5-1; TRBD2 is a possible D gene (5 bases). This CDR3 contains 13 residues. V was clipped by 4 bases and J by 4 bases, with 12 bases between them. CDR1 is SGHRS, CDR2 YFSETQ, per germline. Here the CDR3 DNA reads TGCGCCAGCAGCACCTCCGGGGATTACGAGCAGTACTTC. Residues: CASSTSGDYEQYF.

This chain uses TRBV9 with TRBJ2-2; 9 bases are shared with TRBD2. J lost 5 bases, V lost 6 bases, and 8 bases had no gene match. Per the germline V gene, CDR1 is SGDLS and CDR2 is YYNGEE. The length of the CDR3 is 15 residues. Here the CDR3 reads CASTNSGSGTGELFF. For the CDR3, the DNA is TGTGCCAGCACGAATAGCGGGAGTGGTACCGGGGAGCTGTTTTTT.